This paragraph reports one T cell receptor (beta chain). The data derive from a study of T cell responses to AZD1222 COVID-19 vaccine. This CDR3 comprises 12 residues. Trimming took off 5 bases at V and 7 bases at J, with 9 bases between the two ends. Looked up from germline, CDR1 is MDHEN and CDR2 is SYDVKM. Profiling relied on immunoSEQ multiplex PCR, and the TCRdb table lists in-frame clones only, not all of them. The sample includes 100,000 to 150,000 clones, approximately 88% of them seen just once. The input for sequencing was peripheral blood, taken on day 0 of AZD1222 vaccination. The V call is TRBV28, the J call TRBJ1-5; D uncertain. This clonotype originated in an adult in good health. The CDR3 here is CASSPKRQPQHF. For the CDR3, the DNA is TGTGCCAGCAGTCCCAAACGGCAGCCCCAGCATTTT. The complete variable domain, with remaining parts taken from reference TRBV28 and TRBJ1-5, reads DVKVTQSSRYLVKRTGEKVFLECVQDMDHENMFWYRQDPGLGLRLIYFSYDVKMKEKGDIPEGYSVSREKKERFSLILESASTNQTSMYLCASSPKRQPQHFGDGTRLSIL.